These 9 T cell receptor beta chains share one sample of origin, sequenced in a study of blood T cells in healthy people across ages. Combining a sample-barcoded 5' primer with a J-beta primer mix, a second PCR ran for roughly 7 to 11 cycles. Via MiXCR, TCRdb re-called the 5' RACE reads, giving one row per CDR3 protein. The repertoire includes about 1 million distinct CDR3 sequences, around 45% of them detected once, and about 20% sits in the top ten. Sequencing used blood. These receptor sequences come from a woman aged 60-75 years in good health.

With regard to this clonotype: One end of the junction is discordant with germline, which a read error may explain. The chain recombines TRBV3-1 with TRBJ1-6; D is perhaps TRBD1 (5 bases). Germline CDR1 reads LGHDT; CDR2 reads YNNKEL (reference sequence). The CDR3 covers 13 residues. The CDR3 DNA follows: TGTGCCGGCAGACAGAGGAATAATTCACCCCTCCACTTT. This codes for CAGRQRNNSPLHF.

In this sample, this clonotype turned up a few times. The rearrangement uses TRBV28 and TRBJ2-7; 8 positions match TRBD1. The CDR3 loop spans 15 amino acids. CDR1 is MDHEN and CDR2 is SYDVKM in the germline V gene. Losses at the gene ends were 7 bases for V and 3 bases for J; bases not matched to a gene: 11. The CDR3 DNA is TGTGCCAGCACCATGTCAGGACAGGGAAACTACGAGCAGTACTTC. This codes for CASTMSGQGNYEQYF.

This clonotype was seen only a few times. This chain links TRBV20-1 with TRBJ2-1; D is unresolved. Germline-derived CDR1 and CDR2 are DFQATT and SNEGSKA (reference sequence). The CDR3 extends over 13 amino acids. Between the trimmed V and J ends, which lost 1 base and 6 bases, there was a span of 10 bases. The CDR3 spells CSARGLGSNEQFF. Written as DNA, the CDR3 is TGCAGTGCTAGAGGGTTGGGAAGCAATGAGCAGTTCTTC.

V is TRBV10-2 and J is TRBJ1-2; the D gene is possibly TRBD1 (5 bases). The CDR3 length is 14 residues. The V end lost 4 bases, the J end lost 8 bases, and 17 bases lay between the germline ends. In germline, CDR1 is WSHSY, CDR2 SAAADI. The CDR3 loop reads CASSADSAIGGYTF. DNA for the CDR3: TGCGCCAGCAGTGCTGACAGCGCTATCGGCGGCTACACCTTC.

J is TRBJ2-7 and V is TRBV11-2; D not certain. CDR3 length equals 15 residues. V lost 0 bases and J 0 bases, leaving 9 bases between the germline ends. Germline V CDR1 and CDR2: SGHAT, FQNNGV. The chain's CDR3 is CASSLDLAVSYEQYF. The CDR3 DNA follows: TGTGCCAGCAGCTTAGATCTCGCGGTCTCCTACGAGCAGTACTTC.

The sample holds many counts of this clonotype. This chain links TRBV11-2 with TRBJ2-3; TRBD2 matches at 10 bases. This CDR3 spans 15 amino acids. Germline V lookup: CDR1 SGHAT, CDR2 FQNNGV. V was clipped by 7 bases and J by 3 bases; unmatched bases: 7. CDR3 residues: CASTQQGLATDTQYF. CDR3 coding DNA: TGTGCCAGCACCCAGCAGGGACTAGCGACAGATACGCAGTATTTT.

V usage is TRBV20-1 and J usage is TRBJ2-4, with TRBD1 matching 7 bases. CDR1 DFQATT and CDR2 SNEGSKA come from the germline V gene (reference sequence). J lost 13 bases, V lost 6 bases, and 12 bases had no gene match. This CDR3 comprises 12 residues. The chain's CDR3 is CSAYRGGEEQYF. The CDR3 region has the DNA TGCAGTGCGTACAGGGGCGGAGAAGAGCAGTACTTC.

This clonotype was picked up one time. The gene calls are TRBV10-3 and TRBJ2-2; 9 nucleotides line up with TRBD1. This CDR3 has 14 amino acids. V shed 6 bases and J 4 bases; nucleotides not matched to a gene: 3. Germline lookup yields CDR1 ENHRY and CDR2 SYGVKD. CDR3 sequence: CAIRPGQGTGELFF. The CDR3 DNA is TGTGCCATCAGACCGGGACAGGGCACCGGGGAGCTGTTTTTT.

V gene TRBV2 combines with J gene TRBJ2-7; possible D gene TRBD2, 6 bases. The germline V gene has CDR1 SNHLY and CDR2 FYNNEI. This CDR3 spans 13 amino acids. V lost 11 bases to trimming and J lost 5 bases, with 19 bases between them. The CDR3, as DNA: TGTGCCTGCACCCGGGACTGGACCAACGAGCAGTACTTC. Protein sequence: CACTRDWTNEQYF.